Detailed here is one T cell receptor (beta chain). This clone was detected a few times. The antigen it recognizes is unknown. No much larger clone is present one base from it, and per-base qualities are unavailable. The data were obtained in a study of blood T cell repertoires in COVID-19 (dated by TCRdb to the early 2020s). At the level of the whole study: Collaborator samples came from the United States, Italy and Spain and covered acute and convalescent phases of COVID-19. Nearly every sample came with metadata listing a de-identified subject ID, COVID-19 status, age in years and sex. Where available, HLA class I and class II types were obtained from metadata supplied by the sample provider rather than from assay-based typing. The repertoires were released in a freely available public database meant as a resource for research on the immune response to SARS-CoV-2. The samples were drawn from two sources: the first 160 participants of the ongoing ImmuneRACE study, and approximately 1,300 subjects contributed by 6 global collaborators. The prospective study material was composed of cDNA or gDNA derived from T cells, B-cell-depleted T cells, or PBMCs. The dataset comprised deeply sampled blood TCRbeta repertoires from subjects exposed to, actively infected with, or recovered from COVID-19.

The immunoSEQ Assay, a bias-controlled multiplex PCR, was used to amplify TCRbeta CDR3 regions from genomic DNA. On the authors' methods: The number of nucleated cells in each sample was estimated from the amplification of reference gene primers within the assay. Sequence reads were collapsed and filtered to measure the absolute abundance of every unique TCRbeta CDR3 rearrangement. For each sample, productive Simpson clonality was calculated by taking the square root of Simpson's diversity index across productive rearrangements. Entries here come from immuneACCESS through TCRdb and include only in-frame sequences with V and J called. Some clones fail to appear in such tables; in the studies checked, an unresolved V gene covers under half of the shortfall, and the cause of the remainder is unknown. V and J calls and clone size are as listed in that table; D and trimming were resolved from the DNA. The table for this sample lists 200,000 to 250,000 clones; 75% to 85% of them were counted only once. About 2.5% of the sample goes to the ten largest clones.

Relative to germline, V is missing 5 bases and J is missing 0 bases, with 6 bases of the junction outside any gene match. Spanning cysteine to phenylalanine, the CDR3 consists of 16 amino acids. Only CDR3 DNA remains: 48 bases, in frame from the first base. Looking up the germline V gene yields CDR1 MNHEY and CDR2 SVGEGT. One collaborating source in Seattle enrolled patients during active infection and followed them longitudinally through the course of disease. Each collaborating institution followed its own protocols to collect whole blood in K2EDTA tubes. For TCRbeta analysis, collaborators shipped samples in one of three forms: frozen whole blood, isolated PBMCs, or DNA extracted from either of those sample types. The research as a whole found: The amount of clinical and demographic metadata varied by source and participant and was provided uncurated.

This sequence uses TRBV6-2 or TRBV6-3 and TRBJ2-1, with 8 bases in between that match TRBD2. The TCR comes from a woman between 65 and 79 years old with COVID-19, enrolled during active disease. The sequenced sample consisted of peripheral blood. The nucleotides read TGTGCCAGCAGTCGGACACGGGAGGGCTCCTACAATGAGCAGTTCTTC. Its amino acids are CASSRTREGSYNEQFF.